A single sample is the source of the 12 T cell receptor beta chains below, sequenced in a study of blood T cell repertoires in COVID-19. Method: immunoSEQ multiplex PCR; TCRdb's copy keeps in-frame clones and lacks some. The sample includes over 200,000 clones, approximately 84% seen only once; the top ten take around a sixth. Sequencing was carried out using PBMCs or T cells enriched from blood (not recorded which). The receptors here all came from a man aged 18 to 30 who had recovered from COVID-19.

The V call is TRBV11-2, the J call TRBJ2-5; the match to TRBD2 covers 11 bases. V was clipped by 5 bases and J by 1 base; unmatched bases: 12. Germline V CDR1 and CDR2: SGHAT, FQNNGV. The CDR3 has 18 amino acids. The CDR3 reads CASSPLPGLAAFQETQYF. CDR3 nucleotides: TGTGCCAGCAGCCCGCTCCCGGGACTAGCGGCGTTCCAAGAGACCCAGTACTTC.

The chain couples TRBV12-3 or TRBV12-4 to TRBJ1-1, with D unresolved. The CDR3 spans 12 residues. The V end lost 2 bases, the J end lost 4 bases, and 5 bases lay between the germline ends. This CDR3 reads CASSLSVTEAFF. Here the CDR3 DNA reads TGTGCCAGCAGTTTATCGGTCACTGAAGCTTTCTTT.

This rearrangement joins TRBV6-5 to TRBJ1-4; the match to TRBD1 covers 8 bases. The junction had 14 bases not matched to a gene; V was cut back by 9 bases and J by 8 bases. This CDR3 is 15 amino acids long. Germline V gives CDR1 MNHEY, CDR2 SVGAGI. The CDR3 region is CASSSGGQGGEKLFF. Here the CDR3 DNA reads TGTGCCAGTTCAAGCGGAGGACAGGGTGGAGAAAAACTGTTTTTT.

The chain has TRBV6-5 and TRBJ1-1, with D unclear. There are 11 residues in the CDR3. V lost 6 bases and J 6 bases, leaving 8 bases between the germline ends. Germline-derived CDR1 and CDR2 are MNHEY and SVGAGI. The CDR3 region is CASRAASEAFF. The CDR3, as DNA: TGTGCCAGCAGGGCGGCCTCTGAAGCTTTCTTT.

The V and J genes are TRBV27 and TRBJ1-1; 10 bases match TRBD1. CDR3 length: 16 amino acids. Unmatched junction bases numbered 7, after V lost 1 base and J lost 5 bases. Per the germline V gene, CDR1 is MNHEY and CDR2 is SMNVEV (reference sequence). CDR3 nucleotides: TGTGCCAGCAGTTTATTATCGGGACAGGGGATGACTGAAGCTTTCTTT. Translated: CASSLLSGQGMTEAFF.

The chain has TRBV2 and TRBJ1-5; a weak D match, TRBD1 (6 bases). Trimming pared 1 base from V and 7 bases from J, leaving 14 bases between. Germline V lookup: CDR1 SNHLY, CDR2 FYNNEI. The CDR3 is 15 amino acids. In DNA form, the CDR3 reads TGTGCCAGCAGTGAAGAAGCGACAGGTGGCCAGCCCCAGCATTTT. It specifies CASSEEATGGQPQHF.

This clone was picked up a small number of times. The chain combines TRBV28 with TRBJ1-1, with 12 bases that match TRBD1. The CDR3 covers 14 residues. Germline V gives CDR1 MDHEN, CDR2 SYDVKM. V shed 8 bases, J shed 4 bases, and the junction held 5 bases outside the gene matches. CDR3: CASGTGGRGTEAFF. The CDR3 nucleotides read TGTGCCAGCGGGACAGGGGGCAGAGGCACTGAAGCTTTCTTT.

This chain uses TRBV3-1 (or the pseudogene TRBV3-2) with TRBJ1-3; D gene uncertain. Germline CDR1 LGHDT, CDR2 YNNKEL (reference sequence). Trimming took off 6 bases at V and 0 bases at J, with 3 bases between the two ends. This CDR3 is built from 12 residues. The CDR3 DNA sequence: TGTGCCAGCAGTTACTCTGGAAACACCATATATTTT. Translated: CASSYSGNTIYF.

This sequence joins TRBV28 and TRBJ2-7; D is ambiguous. The germline CDR1 and CDR2 sequences are MDHEN and SYDVKM. The CDR3 is 13 amino acids. Trimming removed 4 bases at V and 2 bases at J, with 9 bases between. DNA for the CDR3: TGTGCCAGCAGTTCGGCGGTTACCTACGAGCAGTACTTC. Translation: CASSSAVTYEQYF. Full variable domain (rest looked up from reference TRBV28 and TRBJ2-7): DVKVTQSSRYLVKRTGEKVFLECVQDMDHENMFWYRQDPGLGLRLIYFSYDVKMKEKGDIPEGYSVSREKKERFSLILESASTNQTSMYLCASSSAVTYEQYFGPGTRLTVT.

The V gene is TRBV12-3 or TRBV12-4, the J gene TRBJ2-2; D remains unclear. The CDR3 has 12 residues. V dropped 7 bases and J dropped 1 base, with 4 bases sitting between them. DNA of the CDR3: TGTGCCAGCACCGGGAACACCGGGGAGCTGTTTTTT. The encoded protein is CASTGNTGELFF.

The chain employs TRBV28 and TRBJ1-2; 8 nucleotides align to TRBD1. The CDR3 has 15 residues. Germline values: CDR1 MDHEN, CDR2 SYDVKM. V dropped 6 bases and J dropped 4; count of bases not matched to a gene: 10. The CDR3 nucleotides read TGTGCCAGCAGCCGGACAGGGACCTTCCGCTATGGCTACACCTTC. Amino acid sequence: CASSRTGTFRYGYTF.

The chain links TRBV10-2 to TRBJ2-5; D may be TRBD2 (5 bases). Germline-derived CDR1 and CDR2 are WSHSY and SAAADI. The CDR3 is 13 amino acids. V was pared by 6 bases and J by 2 bases, with 10 bases between. CDR3: CASRSTGQETQYF. The DNA for the CDR3 is TGCGCCAGCAGATCTACGGGGCAAGAGACCCAGTACTTC.